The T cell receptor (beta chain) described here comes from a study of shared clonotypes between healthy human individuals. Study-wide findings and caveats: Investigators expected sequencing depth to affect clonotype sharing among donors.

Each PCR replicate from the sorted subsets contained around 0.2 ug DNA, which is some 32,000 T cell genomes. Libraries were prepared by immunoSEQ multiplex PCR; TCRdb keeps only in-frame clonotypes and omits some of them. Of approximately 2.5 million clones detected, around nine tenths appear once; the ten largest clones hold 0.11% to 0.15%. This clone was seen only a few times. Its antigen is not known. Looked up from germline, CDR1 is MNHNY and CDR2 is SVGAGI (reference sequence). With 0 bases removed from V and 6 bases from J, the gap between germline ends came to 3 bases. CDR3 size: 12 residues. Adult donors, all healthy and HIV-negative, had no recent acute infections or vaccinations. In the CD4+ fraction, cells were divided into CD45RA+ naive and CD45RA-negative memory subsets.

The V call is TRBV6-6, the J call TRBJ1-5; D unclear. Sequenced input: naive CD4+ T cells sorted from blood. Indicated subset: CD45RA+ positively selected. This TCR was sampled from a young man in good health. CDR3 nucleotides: TGTGCCAGCAGTTACTCGACTCAGCCCCAGCATTTT. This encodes CASSYSTQPQHF.